These 6 T cell receptor beta chains originate from one sample sequenced in a study of blood T cells in healthy people across ages. For the second PCR, which ran for about 7 to 11 cycles, a sample-barcoded 5' primer and a J-beta primer mix were used. TCRdb re-called the 5' RACE reads through MiXCR, storing one row per CDR3 protein. The sample lists 600,000 to 850,000 distinct CDR3 sequences; just under 25% were seen once. This sample also appeared in a second study, on T cells of mothers and their children.

Input material: blood. These receptors were collected from a boy between 10 and 17 years old in good health.

The chain is built from TRBV5-6 and TRBJ1-2; unclear D gene. The CDR3 runs 14 residues. Between the trimmed V and J ends, which lost 1 base and 3 bases, there was a span of 10 bases. Germline CDR1 SGHDT, CDR2 YYEEEE. CDR3 protein: CASSLSSEYYGYTF. Here the CDR3 DNA reads TGTGCCAGCAGCTTGAGCTCGGAGTACTATGGCTACACCTTC.

Notes on this clonotype: One end of the junction is discordant with germline, which a read error may explain. The chain is built from TRBV7-7 and TRBJ2-5, with 8 positions matching TRBD1. The CDR3 has 18 amino acids. Germline V lookup: CDR1 SSHAT, CDR2 FNYEAQ (reference sequence). CDR3 DNA sequence: TGTGCTAGCAGCTTACAGCCCCAGGGGGCCCGAACCCAAGAGACCCAGTACTTC. Translated, it gives CASSLQPQGARTQETQYF.

The chain has TRBV24-1 and TRBJ2-5, with 7 bases that match TRBD2. Germline assignment: CDR1 KGHDR and CDR2 SFDVKD. The CDR3 extends over 14 amino acids. Losses at the gene ends were 7 bases for V and 3 bases for J; bases not matched to a gene: 7. In nucleotides, the CDR3 is TGTGCCACCAGCCGGGGCAGCGGGAAAGAGACCCAGTACTTC. Translation gives CATSRGSGKETQYF.

In this sample, this clonotype turned up a few times. CDR3 bases: TGTGCCAGCAGCTTAGGAGGGACTAGCGTATGGCTTCACAATGAGCAGTTCTTC. This encodes CASSLGGTSVWLHNEQFF. The genes are TRBV7-6 and TRBJ2-5; TRBD2 matches 10 bases. The closer fit of TRBJ2-1 to the DNA end suggests the J call may be wrong. Germline-derived CDR1 and CDR2 are SGHVS and FNYEAQ. The CDR3 has 18 amino acids.

This clonotype was detected a few times. This chain links TRBV4-3 with TRBJ2-1; D perhaps matches TRBD2 (7 bases). Trimming cost V 2 bases and J 6 bases, with 20 bases left between them. The CDR3 runs 17 residues. Germline CDR1 reads LGHNA; CDR2 reads YSLEER. The CDR3 DNA sequence: TGCGCCAGCAGCCAATCCCCGCTGGCGGGGGCCCGCAATGAGCAGTTCTTC. This encodes CASSQSPLAGARNEQFF.

This clonotype was counted a few times. This CDR3 is CSVEGPPTGGNYGYTF. Here the CDR3 DNA reads TGCAGCGTTGAAGGACCCCCGACAGGGGGTAACTATGGCTACACCTTC. The J gene is TRBJ1-2, the V gene TRBV29-1, with 9 bases lining up with TRBD1. The length of the CDR3 is 16 residues. Germline V gene sequence: CDR1 SQVTM, CDR2 ANQGSEA. The J segment lost 1 base and the V segment lost 1 base, leaving 7 bases of the junction unmatched.